This TCR beta chain came from a study of shared clonotypes between healthy human individuals. Study-level findings and limits: Naive subsets, compared against memory subsets, generally had larger estimated richness values.

Germline CDR1 reads SGDLS; CDR2 reads YYNGEE. V was trimmed by 4 bases and J by 0 bases, leaving 14 bases between them. This CDR3 region has 15 residues. As for this clone: Its antigen remains unknown.

In the naive CD8 group, cells lacked CD45RO and were positively selected for CCR7, so terminally differentiated effector memory CD45RA+ cells were left out. This table comes from immunoSEQ multiplex PCR, and its TCRdb copy is limited to in-frame clones, with some not included. This sample has over 2,000,000 clones, with 93% found just once. Material for sequencing was naive CD8+ T cells from PBMCs. The TCR was taken from a young man in good health. Some clones in this sample may be carry-over from other donors' samples. The chain couples TRBV9 to TRBJ2-7, with D possibly matching TRBD2 (5 bases). The DNA of the CDR3 is TGTGCCAGCAGCCCGGTGGGAGCGGACTCCTACGAGCAGTACTTC. Translation: CASSPVGADSYEQYF.